This T cell receptor (beta chain) was found in a study of T cells in Graves' hyperthyroidism and ophthalmopathy. The V gene end was trimmed by 6 bases and the J gene end by 5 bases; junction bases not matched to a gene: 4. Germline CDR1 is SEHNR and CDR2 is FQNEAQ (reference sequence). The CDR3 spans 15 residues. Each diagnosis drew on symptoms, thyroxine, TRAb, thyroid ultrasound and orbital computed tomography findings. Comments on this clonotype: The antigen remains unidentified.

Study-wide findings and caveats: Ophthalmopathy could be told apart from stable hyperthyroidism with a 13 V-J model. Blood also held most thyroid clonotypes expanded beyond 0.001.

There were TCR beta CDR3 regions amplified from RNA transcripts. First-round RT-PCR targeting the TCR CDR3 was performed with the HTBI primer set. One entry per CDR3 protein, called by TCRdb with MiXCR from the multiplex PCR reads. The repertoire consists of hundreds of thousands of distinct CDR3 sequences, with more than 45% occurring once and the leading ten covering nearly 8.5%. V usage is TRBV7-9 and J usage is TRBJ1-6; 10 nucleotides match TRBD1. Sequencing used peripheral blood or thyroid tissue (not recorded which). The TCR originated in a woman aged 18-35 years with Graves' hyperthyroidism. The CDR3 region has the DNA TGTGCCAGCAGAAAGACAGGGGGCGATAATTCACCCCTCCACTTT. It encodes CASRKTGGDNSPLHF.